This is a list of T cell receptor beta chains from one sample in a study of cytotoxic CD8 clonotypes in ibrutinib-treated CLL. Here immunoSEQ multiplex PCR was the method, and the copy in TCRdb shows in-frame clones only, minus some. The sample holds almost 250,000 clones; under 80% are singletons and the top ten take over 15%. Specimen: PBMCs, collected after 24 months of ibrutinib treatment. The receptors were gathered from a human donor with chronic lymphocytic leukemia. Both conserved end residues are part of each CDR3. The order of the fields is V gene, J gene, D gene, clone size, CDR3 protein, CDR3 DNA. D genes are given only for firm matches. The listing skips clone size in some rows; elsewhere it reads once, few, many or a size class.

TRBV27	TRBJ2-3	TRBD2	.	CASTLLAASTDTQYF	TGTGCCAGCACCCTCCTAGCGGCTAGCACAGATACGCAGTATTTT
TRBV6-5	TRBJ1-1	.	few	CASRARGNTEAFF	TGTGCCAGCAGGGCAAGGGGAAACACTGAAGCTTTCTTT
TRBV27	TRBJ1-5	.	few	CASSFQGNMQPQHF	TGTGCCAGCAGTTTCCAGGGTAATATGCAGCCCCAGCATTTT
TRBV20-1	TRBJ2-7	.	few	CSAQSSYEQYF	TGCAGTGCTCAAAGCTCCTACGAGCAGTACTTC
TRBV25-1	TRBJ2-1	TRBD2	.	CASSSSGRPSYNEQFF	TGTGCCAGCAGCTCTAGCGGGAGGCCGTCCTACAATGAGCAGTTCTTC
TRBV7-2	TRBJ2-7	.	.	CASSSEYEQYF	TGTGCCAGCAGCTCGGAATACGAGCAGTACTTC
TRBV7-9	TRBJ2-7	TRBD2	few	CASSFGLAGGYEQYF	TGTGCCAGCAGCTTTGGGCTAGCGGGAGGTTACGAGCAGTACTTC
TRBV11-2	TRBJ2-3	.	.	CASANSLAVTDTQYF	TGTGCCAGCGCCAACAGTCTCGCAGTTACAGATACGCAGTATTTT
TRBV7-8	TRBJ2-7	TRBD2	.	CASSLQREGHHEQYF	TGTGCCAGCAGCTTGCAGCGGGAGGGCCACCACGAGCAGTACTTC
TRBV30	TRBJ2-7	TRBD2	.	CAWSVKRGSYEQYF	TGTGCCTGGAGTGTAAAGCGGGGGTCCTACGAGCAGTACTTC
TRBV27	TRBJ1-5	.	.	CASSGPGGNQPQHF	TGTGCCAGCAGTGGACCCGGAGGCAATCAGCCCCAGCATTTT
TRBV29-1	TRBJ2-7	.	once	CSVGVTVGPHLTYEQYF	TGCAGCGTTGGGGTAACAGTGGGACCCCATTTGACCTACGAGCAGTACTTC
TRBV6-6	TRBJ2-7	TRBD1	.	CAHSTGTGAEQYF	TGTGCCCACTCGACCGGGACAGGGGCCGAGCAGTACTTC
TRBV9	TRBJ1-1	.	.	CASSVEGYTEAFF	TGTGCCAGCAGCGTCGAAGGGTATACTGAAGCTTTCTTT
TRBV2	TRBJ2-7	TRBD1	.	CASSTGGSYEQYF	TGTGCCAGCAGCACAGGGGGTTCCTACGAGCAGTACTTC
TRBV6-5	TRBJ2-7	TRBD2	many	CASSYSPGRDEQYF	TGTGCCAGCAGTTACTCTCCCGGGAGGGACGAGCAGTACTTC
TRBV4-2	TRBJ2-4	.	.	CASSQVLDSAKNIQYF	TGTGCCAGCAGCCAAGTACTAGACTCGGCCAAAAACATTCAGTACTTC
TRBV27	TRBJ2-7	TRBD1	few	CASSSNRGVDEQYF	TGTGCCAGCAGTTCAAACAGGGGAGTCGACGAGCAGTACTTC
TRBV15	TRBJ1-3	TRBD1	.	CATSIQTGFGNTIYF	TGTGCCACCAGCATCCAGACAGGGTTCGGAAACACCATATATTTT
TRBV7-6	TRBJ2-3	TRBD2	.	CASSLVGGREDTQYF	TGTGCCAGCAGCTTAGTGGGCGGGAGGGAAGATACGCAGTATTTT
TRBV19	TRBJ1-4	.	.	CASSIAGETNEKLFF	TGTGCCAGTAGTATAGCGGGGGAGACTAATGAAAAACTGTTTTTT
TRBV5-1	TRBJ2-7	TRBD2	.	CASSPGLAGELVYEQYF	TGCGCCAGCAGCCCCGGACTAGCGGGAGAGTTAGTCTACGAGCAGTACTTC
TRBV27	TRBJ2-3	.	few	CASKEEAKVPDTQYF	TGTGCCAGCAAGGAGGAGGCCAAAGTCCCAGATACGCAGTATTTT
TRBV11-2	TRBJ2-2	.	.	CASTPRGGGTGELFF	TGTGCCAGCACCCCGAGGGGAGGTGGCACCGGGGAGCTGTTTTTT
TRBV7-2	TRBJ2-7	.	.	CASSPQGGQRSYEQYF	TGTGCCAGCAGCCCTCAAGGGGGACAACGCTCCTACGAGCAGTACTTC
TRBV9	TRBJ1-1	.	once	CASAPGSVWTEAFF	TGTGCCAGCGCCCCTGGGTCGGTGTGGACTGAAGCTTTCTTT
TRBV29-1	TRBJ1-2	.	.	CSVWGQDGYTF	TGCAGCGTATGGGGGCAGGATGGCTACACCTTC
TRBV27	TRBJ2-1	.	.	CASSGGALSEQFF	TGTGCCAGCAGCGGAGGGGCCCTCAGTGAGCAGTTCTTC
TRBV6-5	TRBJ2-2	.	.	CASTGGSGELFF	TGTGCCAGCACTGGCGGTTCCGGGGAGCTGTTTTTT
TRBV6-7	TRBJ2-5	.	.	CASSFTDEGETQYF	TGTGCCAGCAGTTTCACTGACGAAGGGGAGACCCAGTACTTC
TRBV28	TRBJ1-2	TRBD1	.	CASSFPSGTVAGGYTF	TGTGCCAGCAGTTTTCCCTCCGGGACAGTGGCTGGTGGCTACACCTTC
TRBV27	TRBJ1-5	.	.	CARGKRNPNQPQHF	TGTGCCAGGGGGAAGCGGAACCCCAATCAGCCCCAGCATTTT
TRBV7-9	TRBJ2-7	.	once	CASSPAWGSSYEQYF	TGTGCCAGCAGCCCAGCCTGGGGGAGCTCCTACGAGCAGTACTTC
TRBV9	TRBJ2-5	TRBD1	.	CASSEGQVEETQYF	TGTGCCAGCAGCGAAGGACAGGTTGAAGAGACCCAGTACTTC
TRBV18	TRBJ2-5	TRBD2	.	CASSPGTAGGLETQYF	TGTGCCAGCTCACCAGGTACTGCGGGAGGGCTAGAGACCCAGTACTTC
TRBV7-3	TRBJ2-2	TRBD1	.	CASNPGGRGTGELFF	TGTGCCAGCAACCCAGGGGGTCGTGGCACCGGGGAGCTGTTTTTT
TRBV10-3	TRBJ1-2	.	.	CAISDMSRDYGYAF	TGTGCCATCAGCGACATGTCCCGTGACTATGGCTACGCCTTC
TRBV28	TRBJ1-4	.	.	CASHAEGVFTNEKLFF	TGTGCCAGCCACGCAGAGGGTGTTTTTACTAATGAAAAACTGTTTTTT
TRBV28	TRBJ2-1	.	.	CASSFRGGLVNEQFF	TGTGCCAGCAGTTTTAGGGGGGGTCTAGTAAATGAGCAGTTCTTC
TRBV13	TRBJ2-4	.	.	CASSLAGTVKNIQYF	TGTGCCAGCAGCTTAGCTGGGACGGTCAAAAACATTCAGTACTTC
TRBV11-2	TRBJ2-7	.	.	CASSLPWRGADEQYF	TGTGCCAGCAGCCTCCCCTGGAGGGGCGCCGACGAGCAGTACTTC
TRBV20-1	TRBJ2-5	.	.	CSAGQLETQYF	TGCAGTGCTGGACAGTTAGAGACCCAGTACTTC
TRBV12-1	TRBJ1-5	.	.	CASSCDRTRPVNQPQHF	TGTGCCAGCAGCTGCGACCGAACTCGACCAGTCAATCAGCCCCAGCATTTT
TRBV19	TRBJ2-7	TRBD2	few	CASRRSLAGGDEQYF	TGTGCCAGTCGGAGATCACTAGCGGGAGGAGATGAGCAGTACTTC
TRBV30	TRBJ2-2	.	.	CAWMAGTTNTGELFF	TGTGCCTGGATGGCCGGGACCACCAACACCGGGGAGCTGTTTTTT
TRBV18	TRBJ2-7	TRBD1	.	CASSGGQDYEQYF	TGTGCCAGCTCAGGGGGACAGGATTACGAGCAGTACTTC
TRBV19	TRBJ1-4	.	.	CASSIPGRIAEKLFF	TGTGCCAGTAGTATCCCCGGGAGGATAGCTGAAAAACTGTTTTTT
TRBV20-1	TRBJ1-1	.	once	CSAVDREAFF	TGCAGTGCCGTCGACAGAGAAGCTTTCTTT
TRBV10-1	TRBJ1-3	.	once	CASSEGSGNTIYF	TGCGCCAGCAGTGAAGGATCTGGAAACACCATATATTTT
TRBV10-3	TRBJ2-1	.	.	CAISATSSSYNEQFF	TGTGCCATCAGTGCCACTTCGAGCTCCTACAATGAGCAGTTCTTC